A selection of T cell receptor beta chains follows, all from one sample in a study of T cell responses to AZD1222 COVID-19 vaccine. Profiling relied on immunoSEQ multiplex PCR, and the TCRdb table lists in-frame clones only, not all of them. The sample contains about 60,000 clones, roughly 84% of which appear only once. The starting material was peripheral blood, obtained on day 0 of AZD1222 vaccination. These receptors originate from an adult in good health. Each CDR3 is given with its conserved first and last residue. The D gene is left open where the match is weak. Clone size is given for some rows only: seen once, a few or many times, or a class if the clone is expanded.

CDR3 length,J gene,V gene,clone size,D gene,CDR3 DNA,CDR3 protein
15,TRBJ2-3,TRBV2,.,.,TGTGCCAGCAGTATGGGGGGACTGAGCACAGATACGCAGTATTTT,CASSMGGLSTDTQYF
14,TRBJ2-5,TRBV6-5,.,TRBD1,TGTGCCAGCAGGACCCATAGGGGGCCAGAGACCCAGTACTTC,CASRTHRGPETQYF
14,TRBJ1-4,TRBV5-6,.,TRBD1,TGTGCCAGCAGCCTATGGGACAGGGTAGAAAAACTGTTTTTT,CASSLWDRVEKLFF
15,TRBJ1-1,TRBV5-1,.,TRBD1,TGCGCCAGCAGCTTGGGGGACAGGGAGGACACTGAAGCTTTCTTT,CASSLGDREDTEAFF
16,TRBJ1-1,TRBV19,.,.,TGTGCCAGTAGTCCTCGATCTGGGGGCGCGCACACTGAAGCTTTCTTT,CASSPRSGGAHTEAFF
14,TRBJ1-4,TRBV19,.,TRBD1,TGTGCCAGTAGTATCCAGGGGGGAAATGAAAAACTGTTTTTT,CASSIQGGNEKLFF
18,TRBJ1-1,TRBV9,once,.,TGTGCCAGCAGCCCGACGGGGCTTCCTAGGCATCCGAACACTGAAGCTTTCTTT,CASSPTGLPRHPNTEAFF
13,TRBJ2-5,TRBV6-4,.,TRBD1,TGTGCCAGCAGTCCGACAGGGGAAGAGACCCAGTACTTC,CASSPTGEETQYF
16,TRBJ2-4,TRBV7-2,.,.,TGTGCCAGCAGCTTAGCGGGGGGGCGTGCCAAAAACATTCAGTACTTC,CASSLAGGRAKNIQYF
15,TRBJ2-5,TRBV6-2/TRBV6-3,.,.,TGTGCCAGCAGCCTTGGGTCCTCCTTCGGGGGGACCCAGTACTTC,CASSLGSSFGGTQYF
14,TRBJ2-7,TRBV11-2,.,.,TGTGCCAGCAGCTGGGGAGGAGAGTCCTACGAGCAGTACTTC,CASSWGGESYEQYF
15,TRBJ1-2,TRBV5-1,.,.,TGCGCCAGCAGCTCCCGGGACGGAGGAAACTATGGCTACACCTTC,CASSSRDGGNYGYTF
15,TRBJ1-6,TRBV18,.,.,TGTGCCAGCTCACTCGACGGCCCCTATAATTCACCCCTCCACTTT,CASSLDGPYNSPLHF
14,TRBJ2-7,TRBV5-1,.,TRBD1,TGCGCCAGCAGCTTGGGGGGACAGGGGGACGAGCAGTACTTC,CASSLGGQGDEQYF
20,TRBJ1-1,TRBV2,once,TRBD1,TGTGCCAGCAGTGAGGGGGACAGGGGTAGGGTCGCGGGCATGAACACTGAAGCTTTCTTT,CASSEGDRGRVAGMNTEAFF
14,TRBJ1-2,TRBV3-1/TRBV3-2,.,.,TGTGCCAGCAGCCAAGAAGGGCAGACCTATGGCTACACCTTC,CASSQEGQTYGYTF
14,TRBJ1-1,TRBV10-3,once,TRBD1,TGTGCCATCAAATACTCCGGGACAGTTACTGAAGCTTTCTTT,CAIKYSGTVTEAFF
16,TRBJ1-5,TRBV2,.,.,TGTGCCAGCAGTGAAGTCGAGGGGAACAGCAATCAGCCCCAGCATTTT,CASSEVEGNSNQPQHF
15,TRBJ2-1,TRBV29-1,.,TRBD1,TGCAGCGTTGCCCCGCCTCCGACAGGGGCCGATGAGCAGTTCTTC,CSVAPPPTGADEQFF
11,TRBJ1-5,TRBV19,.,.,TGTGCCAGTAGTATCTCCAAGTCCCAGCATTTT,CASSISKSQHF
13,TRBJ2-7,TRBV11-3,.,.,TGTGCCAGCAGTCGTGGGAGAGCCTACGAGCAGTACTTC,CASSRGRAYEQYF
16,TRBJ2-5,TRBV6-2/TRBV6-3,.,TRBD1,TGTGCCAGCAGTTACCCCGGACAGGGGCCACAAGAGACCCAGTACTTC,CASSYPGQGPQETQYF
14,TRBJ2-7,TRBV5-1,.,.,TGCGCCAGCAGCCTGACCCCGGGACCTTACGAGCAGTACTTC,CASSLTPGPYEQYF
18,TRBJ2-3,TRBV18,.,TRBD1,TGTGCCAGCTCACCATCCCGGGACAGGGGGGTTAGCACAGATACGCAGTATTTT,CASSPSRDRGVSTDTQYF
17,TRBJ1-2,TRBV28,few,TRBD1,TGTGCCAGCAGTTTAGCCGGACAGGGAACCCCTAACTATGGCTACACCTTC,CASSLAGQGTPNYGYTF
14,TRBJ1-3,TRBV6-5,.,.,TGTGCCAGCAGTAACCGACGAGACGGAAACACCATATATTTT,CASSNRRDGNTIYF
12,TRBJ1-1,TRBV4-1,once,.,TGCGCCAGCAGCCAAGGGTGGACAGAAGCTTTCTTT,CASSQGWTEAFF
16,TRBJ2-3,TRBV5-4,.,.,TGTGCCAGCAGCCCTGGACAGAATAGAAACACAGATACGCAGTATTTT,CASSPGQNRNTDTQYF
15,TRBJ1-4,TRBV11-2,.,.,TGTGCCAGCCGAAAGAGGTTGGCGGATAATGAAAAACTGTTTTTT,CASRKRLADNEKLFF